The entry below gives a single TCR beta chain sequence along with its context. What this receptor recognizes is not known. Base-call qualities are not available, and no considerably larger clone is one nucleotide away. The library was produced with the immunoSEQ multiplex PCR assay. For TCR sequencing, RNA was extracted from every sample and reverse transcribed into cDNA to serve as template. SuperScript III was used for first-strand cDNA synthesis, primed with a 2:1 mix of oligo-dT and random hexamers. Amplification bias was assessed with a synthetic immune receptor repertoire, and residual bias was removed computationally. On the authors' methods: Raw reads were preprocessed for error removal, and CDR3 was defined according to IMGT conventions as running from the conserved cysteine to phenylalanine. To get clonality, Shannon entropy was normalized by log2 of the number of productive unique TCRs and the result was subtracted from 1. CD4 or CD8 identity of scalp clones was inferred by cross-referencing scalp TCRbeta sequences with sorted blood CD4 and CD8 repertoires. Here the immuneACCESS table is served through TCRdb, limited to in-frame sequences with V and J called. Missing clones are a known gap in these copies; in checked studies unresolved V genes cover under half, and the rest lacks a known reason. D and trimming were read from the DNA, whereas the V and J calls and clone size are those reported in that table. The sample table shows some 170,000 clones, and just under 60% are seen once. The ten largest clones take up 14% to 15% of the sample.

According to the study, the label for this sample's time point signals: baseline before oral tofacitinib. Lesional scalp punch biopsies and peripheral blood were collected from alopecia areata patients. PBMCs were isolated by density centrifugation and stained for CD3, CD4 and CD8, after which CD4+ and CD8+ T cells were sorted on a FACSAria. These data come from a study of CD8+ T cells in alopecia areata (dated by TCRdb to 2017 to 2018). At the level of the whole study: Treated patients were enrolled in an open-label pilot trial of oral tofacitinib at 5 to 10 mg twice daily for moderate-to-severe alopecia areata. Patients received tofacitinib for 6 to 18 months and were then followed off drug for 6 months to check for delayed response and recurrence. Biopsies were taken from tofacitinib-treated patients at baseline and at 4 and 24 weeks of treatment, and a later scalp biopsy was taken in several of the tofacitinib-treated patients. Amplification of TCRbeta CDR3 regions was done by immunoSEQ multiplex PCR using 35 Vbeta forward primers and 13 Jbeta reverse primers. RNA was extracted with the PAXgene miRNA kit for fixed scalp, the miRNeasy kit for PBMCs, and the RNeasy kit for mouse skin. Scalp clonality was compared across normal scalp (n=4), patchy alopecia areata scalp (n=8), and alopecia totalis/universalis scalp (n=8). To study T cell clonal expansion in alopecia areata, the researchers applied high-throughput TCRbeta sequencing to both the C3H/HeJ mouse model and human patients. Scalp tissue and sorted CD4+ and CD8+ peripheral blood T cells from patchy and totalis/universalis alopecia areata patients and from healthy controls were covered by human TCRbeta sequencing. What the work shows at the level of the full study, not this receptor alone: Scalp TCR repertoire analysis is complicated because resident alphabeta T cells in normal human skin are also sequenced, whereas mouse skin is dominated by gammadelta T cells. Shared TCR sequences between patients were less evident than in mice, which may be partly attributable to HLA diversity in the patient population. Compared with normal scalp, lesional scalp had higher clonality and more expanded CD8+ clones, particularly in alopecia totalis/universalis, a pattern that suggests antigenic drive.

The germline V gene encodes CDR1 GTSNPN and CDR2 SVGIG (reference sequence). From the cysteine through the phenylalanine, the CDR3 covers 12 amino acids. Only the CDR3 part of the read is kept: 36 bases, read in frame from the first base. V is cut by 4 bases and J by 3 bases, and the space between the germline ends is 7 bases. This sequence uses TRBV30 and TRBJ2-1; no confident D gene assignment can be made. The sequence derives from a human donor with alopecia areata. Material: CD4+ T cells sorted from blood, obtained at week 0. The CDR3 has the sequence CAWTGNYNEQFF. The bases read TGTGCCTGGACAGGAAACTACAATGAGCAGTTCTTC. The CDR3, completed at both ends by the reference TRBV30 and TRBJ2-1 genes, gives the full variable domain SQTIHQWPATLVQPVGSPLSLECTVEGTSNPNLYWYRQAAGRGLQLLFYSVGIGQISSEVPQNLSASRPQDRQFILSSKKLLLSDSGFYLCAWTGNYNEQFFGPGTRLTVL.